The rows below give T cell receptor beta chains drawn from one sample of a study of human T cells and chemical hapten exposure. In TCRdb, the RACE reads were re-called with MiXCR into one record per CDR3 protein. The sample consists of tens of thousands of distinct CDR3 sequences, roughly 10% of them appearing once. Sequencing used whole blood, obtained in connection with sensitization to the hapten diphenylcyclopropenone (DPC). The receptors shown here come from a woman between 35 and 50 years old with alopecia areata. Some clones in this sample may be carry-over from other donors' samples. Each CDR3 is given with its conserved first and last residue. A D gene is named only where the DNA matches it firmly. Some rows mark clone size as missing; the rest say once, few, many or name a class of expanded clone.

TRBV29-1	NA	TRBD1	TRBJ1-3	TGCAGCGCTGAAGACAGGGGGCTAGGAAACACCATATATTTT	CSAEDRGLGNTIYF
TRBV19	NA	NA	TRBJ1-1	TGTGCCAGTAGTATCCGTGGTTCGGGTACTGAAGCTTTCTTT	CASSIRGSGTEAFF
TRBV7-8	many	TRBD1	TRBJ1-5	TGTGCCAGCAGCCTTCTCGGACAGGGGGTCAGTCAGCCCCAGCATTTT	CASSLLGQGVSQPQHF
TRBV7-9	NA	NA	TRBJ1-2	TGTGCCAGCAGCGCCCCCGGGAGGGGGGCGGACTATGGCTACACCTTC	CASSAPGRGADYGYTF
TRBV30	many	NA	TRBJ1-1	TGTGCCTGGGTCGACAGGACTGAAGCTTTCTTT	CAWVDRTEAFF
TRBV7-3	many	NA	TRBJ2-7	TGTGCCAGCAGCTTAACGTGGAGACAGCCCTACGAGCAGTACTTC	CASSLTWRQPYEQYF
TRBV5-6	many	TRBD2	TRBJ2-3	TGTGCCAGCAGCTCGGAGCGGGAGGCCAGCACAGATACGCAGTATTTT	CASSSEREASTDTQYF
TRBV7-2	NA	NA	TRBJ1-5	TGTGCCAGCAGCGCGTCACAGGGCCCCGGGCAGCCCCAGCATTTT	CASSASQGPGQPQHF
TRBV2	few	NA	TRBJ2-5	TGTGCCAGCAGTGAACCCCGGGGGCTTGAGACCCAGTACTTC	CASSEPRGLETQYF
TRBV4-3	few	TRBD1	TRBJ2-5	TGCGCCAGCAGCCAAGATGGGACAGGTGGCGAGACCCAGTACTTC	CASSQDGTGGETQYF
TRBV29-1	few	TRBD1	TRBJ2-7	TGCAGCGCGGACAGGGCCAAGGGGGAGCAGTACTTC	CSADRAKGEQYF
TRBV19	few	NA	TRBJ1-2	TGTGCCAGTAGTATTGGTCCGTACTATGGCTACACCTTC	CASSIGPYYGYTF
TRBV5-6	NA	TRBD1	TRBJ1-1	TGTGCCAGCAGGCAACAGGGGCGGAACACTGAAGCTTTCTTT	CASRQQGRNTEAFF